Following are 31 T cell receptor beta chains from one sample sequenced in a study of read filtering for tumor transcriptome and immune sequencing. Molecular barcoded adaptors covering alpha/delta and beta/gamma chains were used on approximately 400 ng RNA. TCRdb independently ran MiXCR on the reads; one entry per CDR3 protein. The data contain around 31,000 distinct CDR3 sequences, around 18% of them seen just once; the ten biggest clones take up around 16%. Sequencing was performed on a population of CD138-negative cells sorted from bone marrow. These receptors all stem from a donor aged 40 or older with multiple myeloma.

Concerning this clonotype itself: A read error is possible here, since a much larger clone lies one base away. A read error is likely, as this CDR3 ends without the conserved phenylalanine or tryptophan. The CDR3 reads CATTRGADQPQHL. In DNA, the CDR3 is TGTGCCACGACGAGGGGGGCTGATCAGCCCCAGCATCTT. The V gene is TRBV24-1, the J gene TRBJ1-5; D is possibly TRBD1 (6 bases). Per germline, CDR1 KGHDR and CDR2 SFDVKD. The CDR3 totals 13 residues. V dropped 10 bases and J dropped 5 bases, with 14 bases sitting between them.

The V call is TRBV12-3 or TRBV12-4, the J call TRBJ1-6, with TRBD1 as a possible D gene (6 bases). V gave up 8 bases and J gave up 6 bases, with 17 bases separating them. The CDR3 sequence is 15 residues long. The CDR3, as DNA: TGTGCCAGCTGTTCACAGGGATTCTTTAATTCACCCCTCCACTTT. The encoded protein is CASCSQGFFNSPLHF.

This clonotype has a count of ten or more. The chain's CDR3 is CSAMPGGTQETQYF. DNA for the CDR3: TGCAGTGCTATGCCCGGGGGGACCCAAGAGACCCAGTACTTC. V and J are TRBV20-1 and TRBJ2-5; 7 positions agree with TRBD2. J gave up 1 base and V 4 bases, and 6 bases lay outside the gene matches. The CDR3 spans 14 residues. Germline assignment: CDR1 DFQATT and CDR2 SNEGSKA (reference sequence).

This clonotype was detected ten times or more. V gene TRBV5-1 combines with J gene TRBJ2-3; D not resolved. With 0 bases removed from V and 0 bases from J, the gap between germline ends came to 5 bases. CDR3 length: 14 amino acids. The V gene's germline CDR1 is SGHRS and CDR2 YFSETQ. The CDR3 region has the DNA TGCGCCAGCAGCTTGGGACGTAGCACAGATACGCAGTATTTT. It is translated as CASSLGRSTDTQYF.

This clonotype has a count of ten or more. The chain has TRBV20-1 and TRBJ2-7; the match to TRBD2 covers 13 bases. Germline-derived CDR1 and CDR2 are DFQATT and SNEGSKA (reference sequence). J was trimmed by 5 bases and V by 5 bases; bases with no gene match: 6. The CDR3 extends over 14 amino acids. In DNA form, the CDR3 reads TGCAGTGCTGACTGGACTAGCGGGAGCAACGAGCAGTACTTC. Translating it yields CSADWTSGSNEQYF.

This clonotype is medium-sized. The chain couples TRBV7-8 to TRBJ2-1, with TRBD2 matching over 7 bases. CDR3 length: 15 amino acids. Looked up from germline, CDR1 is SGHVS and CDR2 is FQNEAQ. Trimming cost V 1 base and J 9 bases; bases outside gene matches: 9. CDR3 in amino acids: CASSLVGLDFLEQFF. The CDR3 region has the DNA TGTGCCAGCAGCTTAGTTGGACTAGACTTCCTTGAGCAGTTCTTC.

This clonotype has a count of ten or more. The chain links TRBV29-1 to TRBJ2-3; perhaps D is TRBD1 or TRBD2 (5 bases each). The CDR3 runs to 13 residues. The V end was cut by 7 bases, the J end by 1 base, with 12 bases between. Per germline, CDR1 SQVTM and CDR2 ANQGSEA. CDR3 amino acids: CSGGRDGTDTQYF. CDR3 DNA: TGCAGCGGTGGCCGGGACGGCACAGATACGCAGTATTTT.

The chain employs TRBV6-1 and TRBJ2-3; 10 positions match TRBD2. This CDR3 has 14 amino acids. Germline V lookup: CDR1 MNHNS, CDR2 SASEGT. J gave up 4 bases and V 2 bases, and 0 bases lay outside the gene matches. CDR3 region: CASSELAGADTQYF. In nucleotides, the CDR3 is TGTGCCAGCAGTGAACTAGCGGGAGCAGATACGCAGTATTTT.

This clonotype was recorded many times. The CDR3 DNA is TGCGCCAGCAGCTTGGACCAAGGGGAGCTGTTTTTT. Amino acids: CASSLDQGELFF. The chain employs TRBV5-1 and TRBJ2-2; D is unresolved. Trimming shortened V by 0 bases and J by 8 bases, and 5 bases separated the two germline ends. Germline V lookup: CDR1 SGHRS, CDR2 YFSETQ. The CDR3 loop spans 12 amino acids.

Remarks on this clonotype: With a much larger clone just one base away, this may be a read error. CDR3 bases: TGCGCCAGCAGGCCTTCAGGGGGAATGAACACTAAAGCTTTCTTT. This encodes CASRPSGGMNTKAFF. The chain couples TRBV5-1 to TRBJ1-1; 7 bases are shared with TRBD1. Germline V gives CDR1 SGHRS, CDR2 YFSETQ. The CDR3 totals 15 residues.

The rearrangement links TRBV29-1 to TRBJ2-7; D is possibly TRBD1 (6 bases). The CDR3 extends over 17 amino acids. The germline V gene has CDR1 SQVTM and CDR2 ANQGSEA. The V gene lost 3 bases and the J gene lost 2 bases, with 23 bases spanning the gap. The CDR3 spells CSVEVGGADSGAYEQYF. In nucleotides, the CDR3 is TGCAGCGTTGAGGTGGGCGGTGCGGACAGTGGGGCCTACGAGCAGTACTTC.

About this clonotype: A junction boundary mismatches the germline segment, possibly from a read error. DNA of the CDR3: TGCGCCAGGAGCCAAGTACAACCGGGACAGGGGAAGGAAAAACTGTTTTTT. As protein: CARSQVQPGQGKEKLFF. The chain recombines TRBV4-1 with TRBJ1-4, with 10 bases fitting TRBD1. CDR3 length: 17 amino acids. Germline CDR1 and CDR2: MGHRA and YSYEKL.

The chain recombines TRBV7-9 with TRBJ2-5; D gene ambiguous. The germline V gene has CDR1 SEHNR and CDR2 FQNEAQ (reference sequence). CDR3 length: 12 residues. The germline V and J ends were trimmed by 5 bases and 4 bases, with 8 bases remaining between them. The CDR3 region has the DNA TGTGCCAGCAGCCCCCAGGTAGAGACCCAGTACTTC. Encoded protein: CASSPQVETQYF.

Comments on this clonotype: Just one base apart from a much larger clone, this may be a read error. This rearrangement joins TRBV20-1 to TRBJ2-4; D might be TRBD2 (6 bases). There are 10 residues in the CDR3. CDR1 DFQATT and CDR2 SNEGSKA come from the germline V gene (reference sequence). CDR3: CSGGWDIQYF. In nucleotides, the CDR3 is TGCAGCGGGGGTTGGGACATTCAGTACTTC.

This clonotype was counted many times. V and J are TRBV25-1 and TRBJ2-4, with 9 bases identical to TRBD1. The CDR3 sequence is 16 residues long. Germline CDR1 is MGHDK and CDR2 is SYGVNS. V lost 5 bases to trimming and J lost 1 base; unmatched junction nucleotides: 6. The CDR3 DNA is TGTGCCAGCAGTCCCCACGGGACAGGGGCCAAAAACATTCAGTACTTC. Residues: CASSPHGTGAKNIQYF.

This clonotype appeared many times. The chain joins TRBV4-2 to TRBJ2-1; tentative D call: TRBD2 (5 bases). The CDR3 has 17 residues. Germline CDR1 LGHNA, CDR2 YNFKEQ. Trimming cost V 0 bases and J 0 bases, with 12 bases left between them. The DNA of the CDR3 is TGTGCCAGCAGCCAAGATAATCTAGCAGCCTCCTACAATGAGCAGTTCTTC. It translates to CASSQDNLAASYNEQFF.

This clonotype was found many times. The chain is built from TRBV7-8 and TRBJ2-6; D is perhaps TRBD1 or TRBD2 (6 bases each). In germline, CDR1 is SGHVS, CDR2 FQNEAQ. This CDR3 is built from 17 residues. Trimming removed 0 bases at V and 0 bases at J, with 9 bases between. The DNA of the CDR3 is TGTGCCAGCAGCTTAGCAGGGGGGTTCTCTGGGGCCAACGTCCTGACTTTC. Residues: CASSLAGGFSGANVLTF.

The rearrangement uses TRBV5-6 and TRBJ2-5; the D gene is possibly TRBD1 (6 bases). Looked up from germline, CDR1 is SGHDT and CDR2 is YYEEEE. Trimming left V 3 bases short and J 2 bases short, with 14 bases between. CDR3 size: 15 residues. DNA for the CDR3: TGTGCCAGCAGCTCACAGGGTTCTGTGCAAGAGACCCAGTACTTC. Its protein is CASSSQGSVQETQYF.

This clonotype was observed a few times. The chain carries TRBV20-1 and TRBJ1-4, with TRBD1 matching over 7 bases. V lost 2 bases and J lost 7; bases outside the gene matches: 7. CDR1 is DFQATT and CDR2 is SNEGSKA in the germline V gene (reference sequence). The CDR3 has 14 amino acids. The CDR3 bases are TGCAGTGCTAGAAGGACAGGCCAAGGTGAAAAACTGTTTTTT. As protein: CSARRTGQGEKLFF.

This clonotype was observed many times. This rearrangement joins TRBV29-1 to TRBJ2-1; 9 positions match TRBD1. This CDR3 region has 14 residues. J was trimmed by 8 bases and V by 3 bases; bases with no gene match: 8. Per germline, CDR1 SQVTM and CDR2 ANQGSEA. The CDR3 loop reads CSVEVGQGIDEQFF. CDR3 DNA sequence: TGCAGCGTTGAGGTAGGACAGGGGATCGATGAGCAGTTCTTC.

J is TRBJ2-7 and V is TRBV10-2, with TRBD2 identical over 9 bases. This CDR3 region has 14 residues. V dropped 3 bases and J dropped 6; count of bases not matched to a gene: 6. The germline CDR1 and CDR2 sequences are WSHSY and SAAADI. CDR3 region: CASSDLAGTREQYF. The CDR3 DNA follows: TGCGCCAGCAGTGACCTAGCGGGAACTCGCGAGCAGTACTTC.

This clonotype was seen ten or more times. V gene TRBV25-1 combines with J gene TRBJ2-1; D gene unclear. The CDR3 sequence is 13 residues long. The germline V gene encodes CDR1 MGHDK and CDR2 SYGVNS. Trimming left V 1 base short and J 4 bases short, with 5 bases between. The CDR3 loop reads CASSESEYNEQFF. CDR3 bases: TGTGCCAGCAGTGAATCCGAGTACAATGAGCAGTTCTTC. Combining the CDR3 with reference TRBV25-1 and TRBJ2-1 gives the whole variable domain EADIYQTPRYLVIGTGKKITLECSQTMGHDKMYWYQQDPGMELHLIHYSYGVNSTEKGDLSSESTVSRIRTEHFPLTLESARPSHTSQYLCASSESEYNEQFFGPGTRLTVL.

In this sample, this clonotype turned up many times. The gene calls are TRBV12-3 or TRBV12-4 and TRBJ2-1; the D gene is possibly TRBD1 (6 bases). V was cut by 1 base and J by 9 bases, with 13 bases left in between. The CDR3 consists of 14 residues. The CDR3 nucleotides are TGTGCCAGCAGTTTAGGTCTCCAGGGGAGTGAGCAGTTCTTC. Protein product: CASSLGLQGSEQFF.

The chain recombines TRBV19 with TRBJ2-1, with unresolved D. This CDR3 is built from 15 residues. V shed 4 bases and J shed 4 bases, with 14 bases lying between them. Per germline, CDR1 LNHDA and CDR2 SQIVND (reference sequence). The CDR3 DNA sequence: TGTGCCAGTAGTAGGTCTGCGGACGGTTACAATGAGCAGTTCTTC. This codes for CASSRSADGYNEQFF.

This clonotype was picked up many times. This chain uses TRBV6-4 with TRBJ2-2; a possible D gene is TRBD1 (5 bases). This CDR3 has 15 residues. Germline V gene data show CDR1 as MRHNA and CDR2 as SNTAGT. The V gene lost 3 bases and the J gene lost 7 bases, with 15 bases spanning the gap. The CDR3 DNA follows: TGTGCCAGCAGTGAATTACAGGACGGAGTCGGGGAGCTGTTTTTT. Encoded protein: CASSELQDGVGELFF.

This chain links TRBV7-6 with TRBJ2-1; no firm D call. V lost 1 base and J 9 bases, leaving 10 bases between the germline ends. Germline-derived CDR1 and CDR2 are SGHVS and FNYEAQ. The CDR3 covers 13 residues. The CDR3 DNA reads as TGTGCCAGCAGCTTAGAGGTACAGTTTGAGCAGTTCTTC. Translated: CASSLEVQFEQFF.

In its sample, this clonotype was seen many times. V is TRBV9 and J is TRBJ1-1; 9 nucleotides line up with TRBD1. CDR3 length: 14 amino acids. The germline gives CDR1 SGDLS, CDR2 YYNGEE. With V trimmed by 5 bases and J by 0 bases, 2 bases remained unmatched. CDR3 residues: CASSGQGMNTEAFF. CDR3 in DNA: TGTGCCAGCAGTGGACAGGGGATGAACACTGAAGCTTTCTTT.

This clonotype was recorded many times. The V gene is TRBV29-1, the J gene TRBJ1-1, with D unresolved. V was pared by 3 bases and J by 2 bases, with 16 bases between. The germline V gene encodes CDR1 SQVTM and CDR2 ANQGSEA. The CDR3 contains 15 residues. As DNA, the CDR3 is TGCAGCGTTGACTCCGGGAACGCTTTAAACACTGAAGCTTTCTTT. Its translation is CSVDSGNALNTEAFF. The whole variable domain, filled in from reference TRBV29-1 and TRBJ1-1, reads SAVISQKPSRDICQRGTSLTIQCQVDSQVTMMFWYRQQPGQSLTLIATANQGSEATYESGFVIDKFPISRPNLTFSTLTVSNMSPEDSSIYLCSVDSGNALNTEAFFGQGTRLTVV.

A remark on this clonotype: Possible read error: a much larger clone is one base away. The chain joins TRBV12-3 or TRBV12-4 to TRBJ2-6; D possibly corresponds to TRBD1 (5 bases). The CDR3 length is 17 residues. The DNA of the CDR3 is TGTGCCAGCAGCCCAGGTCGCCAAAGCTCTGGGGCCAACGTCCTGGCTTTC. Protein: CASSPGRQSSGANVLAF.

In this sample, this clonotype turned up a few times. This chain links TRBV18 with TRBJ2-5; 7 bases fit TRBD2. V was clipped by 1 base and J by 5 bases; unmatched bases: 4. CDR3 length: 14 residues. The germline V gene encodes CDR1 KGHSH and CDR2 LQKENI. The CDR3 DNA follows: TGTGCCAGCTCACCACTAGGGACTACGGAGACCCAGTACTTC. Its protein product is CASSPLGTTETQYF.

This clonotype was seen many times. J is TRBJ1-4 and V is TRBV20-1; D is possibly TRBD1 (6 bases). V was cut by 2 bases and J by 2 bases, with 9 bases left in between. This CDR3 spans 14 amino acids. Germline loops: CDR1 DFQATT, CDR2 SNEGSKA (reference sequence). Here the CDR3 DNA reads TGCAGTGCTAGAAGGGGGATGACTAATGAAAAACTGTTTTTT. Translated: CSARRGMTNEKLFF.